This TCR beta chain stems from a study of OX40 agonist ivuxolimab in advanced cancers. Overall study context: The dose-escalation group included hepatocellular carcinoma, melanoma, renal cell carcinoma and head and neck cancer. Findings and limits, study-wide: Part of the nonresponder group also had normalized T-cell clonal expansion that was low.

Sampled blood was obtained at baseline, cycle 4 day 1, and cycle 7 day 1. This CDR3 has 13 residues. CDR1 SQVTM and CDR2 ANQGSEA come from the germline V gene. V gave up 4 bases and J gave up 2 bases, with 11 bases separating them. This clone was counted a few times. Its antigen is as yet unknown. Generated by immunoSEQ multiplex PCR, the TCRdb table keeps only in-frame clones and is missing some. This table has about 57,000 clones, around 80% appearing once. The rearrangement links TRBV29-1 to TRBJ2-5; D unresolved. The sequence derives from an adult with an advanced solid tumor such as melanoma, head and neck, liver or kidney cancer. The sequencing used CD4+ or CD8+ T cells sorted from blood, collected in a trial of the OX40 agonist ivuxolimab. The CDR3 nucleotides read TGCAGCGTTGGTGCAGACGGACAAGAGACCCAGTACTTC. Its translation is CSVGADGQETQYF.